This TCR beta chain was profiled in a study of Tregs in tolerant kidney transplant recipients. Unstimulated Tregs (CD4+CD25+CD127-) and CD4+CD25- non-Tregs were sorted from PBMCs. This CDR3 contains 14 residues. Looked up from germline, CDR1 is MRHNA and CDR2 is SNTAGT. The J segment lost 5 bases and the V segment lost 5 bases, leaving 7 bases of the junction unmatched. Assay: immunoSEQ multiplex PCR; the TCRdb copy retains only in-frame clones and omits some. The sample has 85,000 to 95,000 clones, 90% to 95% seen once. This TCR derives from a human donor in good health. This chain connects TRBV6-4 to TRBJ2-3, with TRBD1 matching over 7 bases. The sequenced sample consisted of CD8+ T cells from blood. The CDR3 DNA reads as TGTGCCAGCAGTCCCGAGGGGGCCGTAGATACGCAGTATTTT. This sequence encodes CASSPEGAVDTQYF.